Shown below are 18 T cell receptor beta chains from a single sample sequenced in a study of shared clonotypes between healthy human individuals. Assay used: immunoSEQ multiplex PCR; TCRdb lists only in-frame clones, some missing. This table holds about half a million clones, approximately 80% found once. The specimen was PBMCs. Receptors originate from a woman in her 40s in good health. Some clones in this sample may be carry-over from other donors' samples.

This rearrangement joins TRBV5-8 to TRBJ2-3, with TRBD2 identical over 10 bases. Trimming cost V 2 bases and J 6 bases; bases outside gene matches: 3. Germline V gene data show CDR1 as SGHTS and CDR2 as YDEGEE. This CDR3 contains 14 residues. CDR3 sequence: CASSFSAGGDTQYF. The DNA for the CDR3 is TGTGCCAGCAGCTTCTCAGCGGGAGGGGATACGCAGTATTTT.

The chain carries TRBV6-6 and TRBJ2-2; 9 bases are shared with TRBD2. The CDR3 runs 16 residues. Per germline, CDR1 MNHNY and CDR2 SVGAGI (reference sequence). Unmatched junction bases numbered 9, after V lost 6 bases and J lost 4 bases. CDR3 DNA: TGTGCCAGCAGACCAGCGGGGGGTAGCGGCACCGGGGAGCTGTTTTTT. It encodes CASRPAGGSGTGELFF.

The CDR3 is CASSGTEAIVGGNYGYTF. CDR3 DNA: TGTGCCAGCAGCGGGACTGAAGCGATCGTTGGAGGGAACTATGGCTACACCTTC. J is TRBJ1-2 and V is TRBV7-9; tentative D call: TRBD1 (5 bases). V was cut by 5 bases and J by 2 bases, with 24 bases left in between. Germline loops: CDR1 SEHNR, CDR2 FQNEAQ (reference sequence). The CDR3 totals 18 residues.

The rearrangement joins TRBV9 to TRBJ1-3; D may be TRBD1 (6 bases). Germline loops: CDR1 SGDLS, CDR2 YYNGEE. This CDR3 contains 13 residues. V lost 2 bases, J lost 8 bases, and 11 bases lay in between. Here the CDR3 reads CASSVGGGHTIYF. The CDR3 bases are TGTGCCAGCAGCGTCGGAGGGGGGCACACCATATATTTT.

This clone was recorded at least ten times. The J gene is TRBJ1-3, the V gene TRBV9; 8 positions match TRBD1. The germline gives CDR1 SGDLS, CDR2 YYNGEE. Germline trimming cut 3 bases from V and 0 bases from J; bases unmatched to any gene: 5. The CDR3 totals 16 residues. This CDR3 is CASSGTGGNSGNTIYF. In nucleotides, the CDR3 is TGTGCCAGCAGCGGAACAGGGGGGAACTCTGGAAACACCATATATTTT.

The genes are TRBV18 and TRBJ1-1; 7 bases align to TRBD1. CDR3 size: 13 residues. J was trimmed by 10 bases and V by 2 bases; bases with no gene match: 7. Per the germline V gene, CDR1 is KGHSH and CDR2 is LQKENI. CDR3 loop: CASSPRNRGSAFF. The CDR3 bases are TGTGCCAGCTCACCAAGGAACAGGGGTTCAGCTTTCTTT.

The chain recombines TRBV30 with TRBJ2-1; D call uncertain. V gave up 8 bases and J gave up 4 bases, with 15 bases separating them. Per germline, CDR1 GTSNPN and CDR2 SVGIG (reference sequence). The length of the CDR3 is 13 residues. Written as DNA, the CDR3 is TGTGCCACCCCGGGCGACACTTACAATGAGCAGTTCTTC. Encoded protein: CATPGDTYNEQFF.

This clone has ten or more counts. The chain employs TRBV11-2 and TRBJ2-4, with a weak D call TRBD1 (5 bases). V lost 0 bases, J lost 7 bases, and 13 bases lay in between. The CDR3 extends over 15 amino acids. The germline gives CDR1 SGHAT, CDR2 FQNNGV. CDR3 amino acids: CASSLDRPRVNIQYF. DNA for the CDR3: TGTGCCAGCAGCTTAGATAGGCCCAGGGTTAACATTCAGTACTTC.

The sample holds one count of this clone. V and J are TRBV6-1 and TRBJ1-5; 7 positions match TRBD1. V shed 3 bases and J 5 bases; nucleotides not matched to a gene: 4. CDR3 size: 14 residues. Per the germline V gene, CDR1 is MNHNS and CDR2 is SASEGT. This chain's CDR3 is CASSDRDSYQPQHF. The CDR3 bases are TGTGCCAGCAGTGATAGGGACAGCTATCAGCCCCAGCATTTT.

With regard to this clone: Additional DNA sequences in this sample encode the identical CDR3. The genes are TRBV5-6 and TRBJ1-1, with 7 bases identical to TRBD1. The length of the CDR3 is 16 residues. Trimming removed 4 bases from V and 6 bases from J; junction bases left unmatched: 15. In germline, CDR1 is SGHDT, CDR2 YYEEEE. The CDR3 DNA follows: TGTGCCAGCAGCCCATTCGACACAGGGGAGGGTCCTGAAGCTTTCTTT. This codes for CASSPFDTGEGPEAFF.

The chain recombines TRBV7-8 with TRBJ2-7; D may be TRBD1 (5 bases). V lost 5 bases and J 3 bases, leaving 20 bases between the germline ends. From germline, CDR1 is SGHVS and CDR2 FQNEAQ. This CDR3 has 16 amino acids. As DNA, the CDR3 is TGTGCCAGCAGCCAGAGGATAAGGGGCTCCCTCTACGAGCAGTACTTC. Translation gives CASSQRIRGSLYEQYF.

V usage is TRBV30 and J usage is TRBJ2-1; 8 bases are a match to TRBD2. The trim removed 4 bases at V and 3 bases at J, leaving 5 bases unmatched. Germline CDR1 reads GTSNPN; CDR2 reads SVGIG (reference sequence). This CDR3 is 14 amino acids long. The CDR3 DNA follows: TGTGCCTGGACGGGGGGGAGTTACTACAATGAGCAGTTCTTC. Its translation: CAWTGGSYYNEQFF.

The gene calls are TRBV7-6 and TRBJ2-3; 9 bases are a match to TRBD2. The V gene end was trimmed by 0 bases and the J gene end by 1 base; junction bases not matched to a gene: 11. This CDR3 contains 19 residues. Germline values: CDR1 SGHVS, CDR2 FNYEAQ. The CDR3 DNA reads TGTGCCAGCAGCTTAGCAGTTGGTTGGCTAGCGGGACGCACAGATACGCAGTATTTT. Translation gives CASSLAVGWLAGRTDTQYF.

There are many counts of this clone. This chain uses TRBV7-9 with TRBJ2-7; D perhaps matches TRBD1 (6 bases). V was cut by 1 base and J by 0 bases, with 13 bases left in between. This CDR3 has 16 residues. Germline V gene sequence: CDR1 SEHNR, CDR2 FQNEAQ (reference sequence). The CDR3 bases are TGTGCCAGCAGCTTAGTCCTGGACAGTATCTCCTACGAGCAGTACTTC. Translating gives CASSLVLDSISYEQYF.

This clone was seen just once. The CDR3 is CASSVGRQNTEAFF. CDR3 bases: TGTGCCAGCAGCGTTGGTCGACAGAACACTGAAGCTTTCTTT. This sequence joins TRBV5-4 and TRBJ1-1, with unresolved D. V was clipped by 4 bases and J by 1 base, with 11 bases between them. The germline gives CDR1 SGHNT, CDR2 YYREEE (reference sequence). The CDR3 has 14 amino acids.

This chain connects TRBV29-1 to TRBJ1-1, with a weak D call TRBD1 (6 bases). The CDR3 has 17 residues. The V end was cut by 5 bases, the J end by 4 bases, with 26 bases between. Germline V CDR1 and CDR2: SQVTM, ANQGSEA. The CDR3 is CSVPARVQGGTSTEAFF. As DNA, the CDR3 is TGCAGCGTTCCGGCCAGGGTCCAAGGGGGGACAAGCACTGAAGCTTTCTTT.

V gene TRBV28 combines with J gene TRBJ2-7; D perhaps matches TRBD1 (5 bases). Germline assignment: CDR1 MDHEN and CDR2 SYDVKM. The CDR3 runs 14 residues. Trimming took 3 bases from V and 3 from J, leaving 12 bases between them. Here the CDR3 DNA reads TGTGCCAGCAGTTTGGGGCAGTATTTCTACGAGCAGTACTTC. Amino acid sequence: CASSLGQYFYEQYF.

The rearrangement joins TRBV19 to TRBJ1-1; a weak D match, TRBD1 (5 bases). V lost 7 bases and J 4 bases, leaving 16 bases between the germline ends. There are 14 residues in the CDR3. Germline V gene sequence: CDR1 LNHDA, CDR2 SQIVND (reference sequence). The CDR3 region has the DNA TGTGCCAGTACCCCCTTCCCAGGGAGCACTGAAGCTTTCTTT. Its translation: CASTPFPGSTEAFF.